Sequencing of this T cell receptor beta chain was carried out in a study of cytomegalovirus exposure and HLA in healthy donors. CDR1 is LGHNA, CDR2 YSLEER, per germline. V shed 0 bases and J shed 4 bases, with 20 bases lying between them. The CDR3 covers 18 residues. Method: immunoSEQ multiplex PCR; TCRdb's copy keeps in-frame clones and lacks some. The table includes some 330,000 clones, roughly 85% detected once. The sequence derives from a woman aged 18-29 years in good health and CMV-seronegative. Sequencing input: PBMCs. The gene calls are TRBV4-3 and TRBJ2-3, with TRBD2 as a possible D gene (6 bases). The CDR3 loop reads CASSQEAVGWRGPDTQYF. The CDR3 nucleotides read TGCGCCAGCAGCCAAGAGGCCGTGGGTTGGCGGGGTCCAGATACGCAGTATTTT.